This T cell receptor beta chain emerged from a study of blood T cells in healthy people across ages (dated by TCRdb to 2015 to 2017). Background for the entire study: In model experiments, template switching captured roughly one uniquely barcoded TCR beta cDNA molecule for every two T cells. Two additional independent replicas of 1 million unique cDNA reads from the same blood draw were analyzed for two donors (one aged 18 to 30 and one aged 80 or older). To avoid experimental bias, donors of different ages were spread randomly across the sequencing lanes. Using deep sequencing normalized with unique cDNA molecular identifiers, the study measured how TCR beta repertoire diversity changes with age. Four age groups were formed from the donors: young (average approximately 15 years), middle-aged (around 41), aged (around 62) and long-lived (about 80). Study-level results and caveats: Estimates of total diversity from one million sequenced T cells were regarded as lower bounds and underestimates. Because profiling used bulk unsorted PBMCs, naive and antigen-experienced compartments could not be compared conclusively. Compared with the aged group, the long-lived group had more naive CD4+ T cells, fewer expanded clones and increased TCR diversity, a pattern suggesting age selection. There was a strong correlation between observed TCR beta diversity and the percentage of naive T cells measured by flow cytometry. Because donor CMV infection status was unknown, age-related changes in expanded clonotypes were potentially confounded. Observed TCR beta diversity per million T cells fell roughly linearly with age, and a significant reduction was already apparent by age around 40.

At the junction V is shortened by 5 bases and J by 3 bases; bases outside the gene matches: 9. Taken from cysteine to phenylalanine, the CDR3 has 15 residues. The entry retains the CDR3 DNA only, 45 bases that are in frame from base 1. The germline V gene encodes CDR1 MNHEY and CDR2 SMNVEV (reference sequence). Preparation of the library involved 5' RACE. Sequenced using an Illumina HiSeq 2500. The second PCR ran for roughly 7 to 12 cycles and used a J-beta primer mix along with a sample-barcoded 5' primer. Each TCR beta cDNA molecule received a unique molecular identifier from a template-switch 5' adaptor carrying 12 random nucleotides. Each sample yielded at least 3 million CDR3-containing paired-end reads. All of the RNA was converted into first-strand cDNA using the Mint cDNA synthesis kit, with a TRBC-specific oligonucleotide serving as the primer. After uracil-DNA glycosylase treatment, a first 18-cycle PCR used universal primers M1SS and BC2_uni_R on all cDNA. Under the source paper's analysis protocol: For normalization, 1 million high-quality reads, each with a distinct molecular identifier, were randomly selected from each sample. Reads with shared molecular identifiers were discarded instead of being binned into consensus sequences. MiTCR, set to a Q25 quality threshold and the strictest error-elimination algorithm, was used for CDR3 identification, clonotype clustering and error correction. A nonparametric unseen species model using Euler transformation provided a lower-bound estimate of total TCR beta diversity. TCRdb reanalyzed the raw reads on its own, using fastp at Q25 for trimming and MiXCR for clone calling, and kept in-frame beta chains. Each entry merges the rows of one CDR3 protein and shows their most common DNA and genes. For this entry, the V and J calls and clone size follow TCRdb and not the study's own pipeline. Within this sample are about 1.5 million distinct CDR3 sequences, with approximately 43% of them counted one time only. Just over 4% of the sample lies in the top ten.

The donors were roughly 38 Caucasian individuals from Russia, aged roughly 6 to 100 years, who were systemically healthy. Each donor gave approximately 9.4 milliliters of peripheral blood, drawn into EDTA-treated Vacutainer tubes. Ficoll-Paque density-gradient centrifugation was used to isolate PBMCs, with at least 7 million per sample. Total RNA, at least 6 micrograms per sample, was extracted from PBMCs with Trizol reagent. For every donor, flow cytometry on a PBMC aliquot measured the percentage of naive CD45RAhigh/CD27high T cells. Points on this clonotype: Its antigen target is currently unknown. One base away there is no much larger clone; base qualities are not given.

The specimen sequenced was blood. The origin of this receptor is a young woman in good health. The chain joins TRBV27 to TRBJ1-1; 7 nucleotides in the junction match TRBD1. The CDR3 protein sequence reads: CASSLDRAGDTEAFF. The DNA reads TGTGCCAGCAGTCTCGACAGGGCGGGAGACACTGAAGCTTTCTTT.